This T cell receptor beta chain was profiled in a study of blood T cell repertoires in COVID-19 (dated by TCRdb to between 2020 and 2021). About the study as a whole: Samples covering the acute and convalescent phases of COVID-19 were provided by collaborators in the United States, Italy and Spain. The prospective study material was composed of cDNA or gDNA derived from T cells, B-cell-depleted T cells, or PBMCs. The dataset comprised deeply sampled blood TCRbeta repertoires from subjects exposed to, actively infected with, or recovered from COVID-19. The repertoires were released in a freely available public database meant as a resource for research on the immune response to SARS-CoV-2. The samples were drawn from the first 160 participants of the ongoing ImmuneRACE study and from 1,200 or so subjects provided by 6 global collaborators. Nearly every sample came with metadata listing a de-identified subject ID, COVID-19 status, age in years and sex. Where available, HLA class I and class II types were obtained from metadata supplied by the sample provider rather than from assay-based typing. What the work shows at the level of the full study, not this receptor alone: The quantity of clinical and demographic metadata differed by source and by participant and was supplied without curation.

Inclusive of the bounding cysteine and phenylalanine, the CDR3 is 15 residues long. Only CDR3 DNA remains: 45 bases, in frame from the first base. For this chain, trimming is 4 bases at the V end and 3 bases at the J end, and the number of junction bases without a gene match is 4. CDR1 and CDR2, looked up from the germline V gene (reference sequence), are MNHNY and SVGAGI. Whole blood was collected in K2EDTA tubes by collaborating institutions according to the institutions' own protocols. Collaborator samples were shipped for TCRbeta analysis as frozen whole blood, isolated PBMCs, or DNA extracted from either sample type. TCRbeta CDR3 regions were amplified from genomic DNA by means of the immunoSEQ Assay, a bias-controlled multiplex PCR. The published analysis was carried out like this. Nucleated cell counts per sample were estimated from amplification of reference gene primers within the assay. To quantify the absolute abundance of each unique TCRbeta CDR3 rearrangement, sequence reads were collapsed and filtered. For each sample, productive Simpson clonality was calculated by taking the square root of Simpson's diversity index across productive rearrangements. TCRdb mirrors the immuneACCESS table, restricted to in-frame sequences. Some clones are absent from its copies; in checked studies, under half trace to an unresolved V gene, and the reason for the others is unknown. V and J calls and clone size come straight from that table; D and trimming were deduced from the DNA. Within this sample are tens of thousands of clones, with approximately 90% of them counted one time only. Of the sample, approximately 2.9% falls within the top ten clones.

Remarks on this clone: Its antigen is not yet known. No base-level quality is on record; no much larger clone is a single base apart.

The TCR originated in a woman aged 45-60 years with active or convalescent COVID-19. The sample was peripheral blood. The chain is encoded by TRBV6-6 joined to TRBJ1-5, with 9 bases aligning to TRBD1. The CDR3 region: CASSLGTGSNQPQHF. The nucleotide sequence is TGTGCCAGCAGTTTAGGGACAGGGTCCAATCAGCCCCAGCATTTT.